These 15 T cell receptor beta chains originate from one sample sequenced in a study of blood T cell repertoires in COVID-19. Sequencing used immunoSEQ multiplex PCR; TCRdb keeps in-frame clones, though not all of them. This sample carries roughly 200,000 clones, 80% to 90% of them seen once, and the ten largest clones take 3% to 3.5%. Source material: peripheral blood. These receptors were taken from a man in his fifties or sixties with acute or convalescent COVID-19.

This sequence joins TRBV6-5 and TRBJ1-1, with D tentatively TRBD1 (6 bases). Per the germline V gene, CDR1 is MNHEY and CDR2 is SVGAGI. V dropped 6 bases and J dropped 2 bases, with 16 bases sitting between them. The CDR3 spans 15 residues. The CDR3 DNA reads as TGTGCCAGCAGCGCAAAGGGGGGGGCTAACACTGAAGCTTTCTTT. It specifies CASSAKGGANTEAFF.

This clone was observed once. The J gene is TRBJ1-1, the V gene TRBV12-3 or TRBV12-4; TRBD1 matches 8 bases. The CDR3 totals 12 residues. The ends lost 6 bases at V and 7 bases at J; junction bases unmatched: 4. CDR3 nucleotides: TGTGCCAGCAGAGGGACAGGCGGTGAAGCTTTCTTT. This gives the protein CASRGTGGEAFF.

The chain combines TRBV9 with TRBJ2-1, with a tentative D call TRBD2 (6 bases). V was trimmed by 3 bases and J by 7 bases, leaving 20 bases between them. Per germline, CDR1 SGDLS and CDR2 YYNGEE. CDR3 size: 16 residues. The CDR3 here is CASSASLSGVGNEQFF. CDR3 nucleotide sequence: TGTGCCAGCAGCGCGTCCCTTTCGGGGGTAGGGAATGAGCAGTTCTTC.

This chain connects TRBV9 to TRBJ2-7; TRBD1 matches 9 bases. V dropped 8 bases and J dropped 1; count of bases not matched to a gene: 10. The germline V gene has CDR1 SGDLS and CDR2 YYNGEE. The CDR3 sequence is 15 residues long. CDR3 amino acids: CARLPGTGRSYEQYF. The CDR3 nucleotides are TGTGCCAGGCTCCCCGGGACAGGGAGGTCCTACGAGCAGTACTTC.

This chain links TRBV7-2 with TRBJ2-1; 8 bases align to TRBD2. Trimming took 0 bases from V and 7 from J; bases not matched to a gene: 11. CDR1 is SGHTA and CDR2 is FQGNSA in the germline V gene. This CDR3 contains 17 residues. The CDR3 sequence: CASSLALTAGVGNEQFF. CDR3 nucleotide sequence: TGTGCCAGCAGCTTAGCGCTAACAGCGGGAGTGGGTAATGAGCAGTTCTTC.

The CDR3 DNA sequence: TGCAGCGTAAGGACAGGGTTTGGAAACACCATATATTTT. Translated, it gives CSVRTGFGNTIYF. The chain couples TRBV29-1 to TRBJ1-3; 8 bases are a match to TRBD1. The germline CDR1 and CDR2 sequences are SQVTM and ANQGSEA. This CDR3 contains 13 residues. Trimming took 6 bases from V and 3 from J; bases not matched to a gene: 4.

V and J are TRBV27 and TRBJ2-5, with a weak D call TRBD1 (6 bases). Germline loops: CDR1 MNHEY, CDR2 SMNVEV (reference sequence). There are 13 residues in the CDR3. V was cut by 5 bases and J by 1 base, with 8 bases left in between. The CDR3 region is CASSPGAQETQYF. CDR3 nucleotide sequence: TGTGCCAGCAGTCCAGGGGCCCAAGAGACCCAGTACTTC.

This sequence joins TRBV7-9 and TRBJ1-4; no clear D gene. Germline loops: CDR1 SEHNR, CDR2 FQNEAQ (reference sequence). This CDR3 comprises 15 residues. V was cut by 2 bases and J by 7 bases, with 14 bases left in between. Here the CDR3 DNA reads TGTGCCAGCAGCTTAACTTTCTTCGGTAGTGAAAAACTGTTTTTT. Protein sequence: CASSLTFFGSEKLFF.

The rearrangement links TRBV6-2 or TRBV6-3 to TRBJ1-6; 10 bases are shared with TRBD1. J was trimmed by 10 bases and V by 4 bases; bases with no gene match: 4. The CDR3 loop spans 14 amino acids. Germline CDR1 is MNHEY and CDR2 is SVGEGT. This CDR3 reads CASSSGTGVSPLHF. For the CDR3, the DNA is TGTGCCAGCAGTTCCGGGACAGGGGTGTCACCCCTCCACTTT.

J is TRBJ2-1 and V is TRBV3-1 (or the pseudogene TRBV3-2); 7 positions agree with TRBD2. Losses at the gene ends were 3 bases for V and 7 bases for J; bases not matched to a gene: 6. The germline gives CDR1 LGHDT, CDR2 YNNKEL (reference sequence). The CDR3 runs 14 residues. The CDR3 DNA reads TGTGCCAGCAGCCACGCGGGAGACGGAAATGAGCAGTTCTTC. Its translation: CASSHAGDGNEQFF.

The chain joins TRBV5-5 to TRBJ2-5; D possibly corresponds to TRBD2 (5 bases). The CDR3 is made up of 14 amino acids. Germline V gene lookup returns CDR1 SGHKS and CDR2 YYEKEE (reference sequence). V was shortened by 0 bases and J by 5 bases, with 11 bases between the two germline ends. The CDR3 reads CASSLVPAEETQYF. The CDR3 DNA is TGTGCCAGCAGCTTGGTCCCAGCGGAGGAGACCCAGTACTTC.

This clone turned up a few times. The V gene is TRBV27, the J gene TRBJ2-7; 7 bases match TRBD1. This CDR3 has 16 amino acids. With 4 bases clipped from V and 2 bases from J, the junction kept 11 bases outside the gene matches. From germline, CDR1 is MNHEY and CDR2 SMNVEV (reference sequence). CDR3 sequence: CASSSPSQTGTYEQYF. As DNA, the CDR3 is TGTGCCAGCAGTTCCCCCTCTCAGACAGGGACCTACGAGCAGTACTTC.

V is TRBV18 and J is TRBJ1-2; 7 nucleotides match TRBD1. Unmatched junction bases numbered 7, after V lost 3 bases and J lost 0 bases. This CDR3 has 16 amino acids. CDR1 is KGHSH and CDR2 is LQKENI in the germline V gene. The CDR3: CASSPQTGIANYGYTF. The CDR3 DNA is TGTGCCAGCTCACCTCAGACAGGGATCGCTAACTATGGCTACACCTTC. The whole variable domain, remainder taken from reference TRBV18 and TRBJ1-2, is NAGVMQNPRHLVRRRGQEARLRCSPMKGHSHVYWYRQLPEEGLKFMVYLQKENIIDESGMPKERFSAEFPKEGPSILRIQQVVRGDSAAYFCASSPQTGIANYGYTFGSGTRLTVV.

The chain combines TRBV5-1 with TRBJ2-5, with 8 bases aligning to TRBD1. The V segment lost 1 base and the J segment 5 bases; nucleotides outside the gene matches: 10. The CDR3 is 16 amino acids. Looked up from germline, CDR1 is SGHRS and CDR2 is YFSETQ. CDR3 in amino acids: CASSLPARGRRETQYF. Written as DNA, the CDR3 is TGCGCCAGCAGCTTGCCGGCCAGGGGGCGTAGGGAGACCCAGTACTTC.

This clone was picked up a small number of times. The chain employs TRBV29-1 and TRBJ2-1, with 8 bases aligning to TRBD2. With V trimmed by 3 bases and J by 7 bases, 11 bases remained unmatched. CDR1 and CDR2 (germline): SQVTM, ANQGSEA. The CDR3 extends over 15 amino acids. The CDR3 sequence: CSVDPGTRFGNEQFF. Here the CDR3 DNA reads TGCAGCGTTGACCCCGGGACTAGGTTTGGGAATGAGCAGTTCTTC.